This T cell receptor (beta chain) was observed in a study of T cells in Graves' hyperthyroidism and ophthalmopathy. Uncontrolled infection, other autoimmune disease, pregnancy and lactation each barred patients from inclusion. The study, taken as a whole, reports: Model output signaled ophthalmopathy a median approximately 6.2 months ahead of onset.

Amplified TCR beta CDR3 regions derived from RNA transcripts. The TCR CDR3 first-round RT-PCR relied on the HTBI primer set. TCRdb ran MiXCR on the multiplex PCR reads and lists one entry per CDR3 protein. Here the sample spans 490,000 or so distinct CDR3 sequences, 22% being singletons. Regarding this clonotype: Antigen: not known.

This TCR came from a woman aged 70-85 years with Graves' ophthalmopathy. The sample consisted of blood.

The CDR3 loop is CASSGRAALNSGNTIYF. The CDR3 DNA sequence: TGTGCCAGCAGCGGACGGGCTGCACTTAACTCTGGAAACACCATATATTTT. This rearrangement joins TRBV7-8 to TRBJ1-3; D call uncertain. The CDR3 is made up of 17 amino acids. V dropped 5 bases and J dropped 0 bases, with 17 bases sitting between them. Germline lookup yields CDR1 SGHVS and CDR2 FQNEAQ.